The 22 T cell receptor beta chains below come from one sample, sequenced in a study of human T cells and chemical hapten exposure. Indicated time point: patch test 3, about 24 weeks after DPC sensitization. Documented treatment: therapeutic diphenylcyclopropenone sensitization with weekly scalp DPC. TCRdb re-called the RACE reads through MiXCR, storing one row per CDR3 protein. The repertoire has roughly 100,000 distinct CDR3 sequences, under 40% of them found once; the top ten carry around 2.7%. Source: whole blood, taken in connection with sensitization to the hapten diphenylcyclopropenone (DPC). Source of these receptors: a man aged 40-55 years with alopecia areata. Some clones in this sample may be carry-over from other donors' samples.

J is TRBJ2-1 and V is TRBV6-2 or TRBV6-3; TRBD2 matches at 7 bases. With 2 bases clipped from V and 3 bases from J, the junction kept 4 bases outside the gene matches. The CDR3 loop spans 15 amino acids. Looked up from germline, CDR1 is MNHEY and CDR2 is SVGEGT. The CDR3 region is CASSYGGEVYNEQFF. DNA for the CDR3: TGTGCCAGCAGTTACGGGGGGGAGGTCTACAATGAGCAGTTCTTC.

This clonotype came up a few times. V is TRBV12-3 or TRBV12-4 and J is TRBJ2-3; 8 bases are a match to TRBD1. The CDR3 has 15 amino acids. J gave up 3 bases and V 2 bases, and 4 bases lay outside the gene matches. CDR3 sequence (DNA): TGTGCCAGCAGTTTAAGACAGGGGTGGACAGATACGCAGTATTTT. Translated: CASSLRQGWTDTQYF.

This rearrangement joins TRBV5-1 to TRBJ2-3; D uncertain. V was clipped by 0 bases and J by 1 base, with 9 bases between them. This CDR3 spans 15 amino acids. Germline assignment: CDR1 SGHRS and CDR2 YFSETQ. The CDR3 is CASSLAGSGTDTQYF. In DNA, the CDR3 is TGCGCCAGCAGCTTGGCGGGCTCTGGCACAGATACGCAGTATTTT.

The chain couples TRBV6-6 to TRBJ2-3; D unclear. V was cut by 0 bases and J by 7 bases, with 14 bases left in between. The germline V gene has CDR1 MNHNY and CDR2 SVGAGI (reference sequence). CDR3 size: 15 residues. In DNA form, the CDR3 reads TGTGCCAGCAGTTACTCCCTCGACGGGCGGAATACGCAGTATTTT. Translated: CASSYSLDGRNTQYF.

This clonotype has only one observation. Here the CDR3 DNA reads TGTGCCAGCAGCTCTTACGCAGATACGCAGTATTTT. This codes for CASSSYADTQYF. The V and J genes are TRBV7-2 and TRBJ2-3; no definite D call. V shed 4 bases and J shed 4 bases, with 6 bases lying between them. Germline CDR1 SGHTA, CDR2 FQGNSA. The length of the CDR3 is 12 residues. Together with reference TRBV7-2 and TRBJ2-3, the CDR3 gives the full variable domain: GAGVSQSPSNKVTEKGKDVELRCDPISGHTALYWYRQSLGQGLEFLIYFQGNSAPDKSGLPSDRFSAERTGGSVSTLTIQRTQQEDSAVYLCASSSYADTQYFGPGTRLTVL.

The chain carries TRBV6-2 or TRBV6-3 and TRBJ1-1; a possible D gene is TRBD1 (5 bases). Germline CDR1 reads MNHEY; CDR2 reads SVGEGT. The CDR3 sequence is 17 residues long. V lost 4 bases, J lost 0 bases, and 18 bases lay in between. The CDR3 loop reads CASSLEIQLTVNTEAFF. CDR3 bases: TGTGCCAGCAGTTTAGAGATCCAACTGACAGTGAACACTGAAGCTTTCTTT.

This sequence joins TRBV6-6 and TRBJ2-7; no firm D call. Germline V gene sequence: CDR1 MNHNY, CDR2 SVGAGI (reference sequence). V was cut by 2 bases and J by 7 bases, with 9 bases left in between. The CDR3 loop spans 12 amino acids. This chain's CDR3 is CASSYIPLEQYV. The CDR3 DNA follows: TGTGCCAGCAGTTACATTCCCCTTGAGCAGTACGTC.

The rearrangement joins TRBV3-1 to TRBJ2-1; D is unresolved. This CDR3 has 13 amino acids. Trimming stripped 1 base from V and 4 bases from J, with 5 bases between. In germline, CDR1 is LGHDT, CDR2 YNNKEL (reference sequence). As DNA, the CDR3 is TGTGCCAGCAGCCAAGGGGGATACAATGAGCAGTTCTTC. It specifies CASSQGGYNEQFF.

This chain connects TRBV14 to TRBJ2-3; D assignment may be TRBD1 or TRBD2 (5 bases each). The germline V and J ends were trimmed by 1 base and 3 bases, with 11 bases remaining between them. The germline gives CDR1 SGHDN, CDR2 FVKESK. The CDR3 covers 15 residues. This CDR3 reads CASSQGWGWTDTQYF. CDR3 in DNA: TGTGCCAGCAGCCAAGGTTGGGGGTGGACAGATACGCAGTATTTT.

The V call is TRBV29-1, the J call TRBJ2-7; D is possibly TRBD1 (6 bases). The CDR3 covers 14 residues. Germline V gene lookup returns CDR1 SQVTM and CDR2 ANQGSEA. V was pared by 4 bases and J by 4 bases, with 17 bases between. CDR3 bases: TGCAGCGTTGTCATTGTTCAGGGGTTGTACGAGCAGTACTTC. Protein product: CSVVIVQGLYEQYF.

This chain joins TRBV6-2 or TRBV6-3 and TRBJ2-7; the D is unclear. Trimming stripped 3 bases from V and 5 bases from J, with 8 bases between. In germline, CDR1 is MNHEY, CDR2 SVGEGT. The CDR3 is 12 amino acids. Written as DNA, the CDR3 is TGTGCCAGCAGTTATTTAGGGAACGAGCAGTACGTC. Amino acid sequence: CASSYLGNEQYV.

This clonotype came up a few times. The CDR3 bases are TGTGCCAGCAGTTCCGGACTAGCGGATTTCTCTGGGGCCAACGTCCTGACTTTC. Translating gives CASSSGLADFSGANVLTF. The chain couples TRBV27 to TRBJ2-6; TRBD2 aligns across 10 bases. The CDR3 length is 18 residues. Germline V gene lookup returns CDR1 MNHEY and CDR2 SMNVEV (reference sequence). J gave up 0 bases and V 4 bases, and 6 bases lay outside the gene matches.

The V gene is TRBV15, the J gene TRBJ1-2; D possibly corresponds to TRBD1 (6 bases). Trimming shortened V by 4 bases and J by 7 bases, and 16 bases separated the two germline ends. The CDR3 covers 14 residues. Germline lookup yields CDR1 LNHNV and CDR2 YYDKDF (reference sequence). The CDR3 is CATSIERGGFGYTF. DNA of the CDR3: TGTGCCACCAGCATCGAGCGAGGGGGGTTTGGCTACACCTTC.

This chain connects TRBV6-2 or TRBV6-3 to TRBJ2-3, with 11 bases lining up with TRBD2. Germline V CDR1 and CDR2: MNHEY, SVGEGT. The V and J ends lost 6 bases and 2 bases, in that order; junction bases with no gene match: 19. The CDR3 consists of 20 residues. The CDR3: CASSPRTSGRRLILTDTQYF. The CDR3, as DNA: TGTGCCAGCAGCCCCCGGACTAGCGGGCGACGACTAATACTCACAGATACGCAGTATTTT.

This clonotype was picked up a small number of times. This chain connects TRBV10-3 to TRBJ1-2; possible D gene TRBD1, 5 bases. V lost 2 bases, J lost 2 bases, and 21 bases lay in between. Germline V gene data show CDR1 as ENHRY and CDR2 as SYGVKD. The CDR3 totals 18 residues. The CDR3 region is CAISEGRDLFPQNYGYTF. The CDR3 nucleotides read TGTGCCATCAGTGAGGGCCGGGACCTCTTCCCCCAAAACTATGGCTACACCTTC.

V usage is TRBV12-5 and J usage is TRBJ1-3, with D unclear. The germline gives CDR1 LGHNT, CDR2 FRNRAP. CDR3 length: 13 amino acids. V was trimmed by 2 bases and J by 0 bases, leaving 2 bases between them. CDR3 sequence: CASGLTSGNTIYF. CDR3 DNA: TGTGCTAGTGGTTTGACCTCTGGAAACACCATATATTTT. Together with reference TRBV12-5 and TRBJ1-3, the CDR3 gives the full variable domain: DARVTQTPRHKVTEMGQEVTMRCQPILGHNTVFWYRQTMMQGLELLAYFRNRAPLDDSGMPKDRFSAEMPDATLATLKIQPSEPRDSAVYFCASGLTSGNTIYFGEGSWLTVV.

V usage is TRBV29-1 and J usage is TRBJ2-1; TRBD2 agrees at 12 bases. The CDR3 covers 15 residues. Per germline, CDR1 SQVTM and CDR2 ANQGSEA. J was trimmed by 9 bases and V by 6 bases; bases with no gene match: 12. In DNA form, the CDR3 reads TGCAGCGTCTCCTTGACTAGCGGGAGCCAGGGTGAGCAGTTCTTC. It translates to CSVSLTSGSQGEQFF.

The CDR3 here is CASSGFSVPQETQYF. CDR3 nucleotides: TGTGCCAGCAGTGGATTTAGCGTTCCCCAAGAGACCCAGTACTTC. The V gene is TRBV28, the J gene TRBJ2-5; the D gene is possibly TRBD2 (5 bases). This CDR3 is 15 amino acids long. In germline, CDR1 is MDHEN, CDR2 SYDVKM. Trimming took 5 bases from V and 1 from J, leaving 14 bases between them.

V usage is TRBV6-1 and J usage is TRBJ2-3; D not resolved. The CDR3 has 14 amino acids. V lost 7 bases, J lost 2 bases, and 13 bases lay in between. The V gene's germline CDR1 is MNHNS and CDR2 SASEGT. The CDR3 bases are TGTGCCAGCAACCATGGCCTGTACACAGATACGCAGTATTTT. Its translation is CASNHGLYTDTQYF.

This clonotype was found a few times. This chain links TRBV20-1 with TRBJ2-7, with D possibly being TRBD1 or TRBD2 (6 bases each). With 1 base removed from V and 5 bases from J, the gap between germline ends came to 15 bases. The CDR3 loop spans 14 amino acids. CDR1 DFQATT and CDR2 SNEGSKA come from the germline V gene (reference sequence). Here the CDR3 reads CSARGSRGVDEQYF. CDR3 DNA sequence: TGCAGTGCTAGAGGAAGTAGGGGGGTTGACGAGCAGTACTTC.

This clonotype was counted between two and nine times. The chain combines TRBV6-2 or TRBV6-3 with TRBJ2-6, with D perhaps matching TRBD2 (5 bases). V shed 2 bases and J shed 4 bases, with 12 bases lying between them. The CDR3 sequence is 16 residues long. Germline V gene sequence: CDR1 MNHEY, CDR2 SVGEGT. The DNA for the CDR3 is TGTGCCAGCAGTTACCCCCGAGGGCCCGGGGCCAACGTCCTGACTTTC. This gives the protein CASSYPRGPGANVLTF.

V and J are TRBV19 and TRBJ2-1; D gene uncertain. CDR1 and CDR2 (germline): LNHDA, SQIVND (reference sequence). Trimming took 6 bases from V and 6 from J, leaving 18 bases between them. The CDR3 has 15 amino acids. CDR3 amino acids: CASRSLETRPNEQFF. CDR3 coding DNA: TGTGCCAGTAGGTCCCTCGAGACCCGCCCCAATGAGCAGTTCTTC.